Listed below are T cell receptor beta chains from one sample, sequenced in a study of CD8+ T cells in alopecia areata. Some clones are missing from TCRdb's copy, which holds only in-frame ones; the method was immunoSEQ multiplex PCR. The sample gives 120,000 or so clones, over 50% of which show up once; roughly 4.8% is in the top ten. Here the sequenced sample was CD4+ T cells sorted from blood, taken at week 0. Receptors were obtained from a human donor with alopecia areata. The CDR3 runs from the conserved cysteine through the conserved F or W. The D gene is left open where the match is weak. Some rows mark clone size as missing; the rest say once, few, many or name a class of expanded clone.

-	TRBV27	14	TRBD2	TRBJ2-5	TGTGCCAGCCGTCTAGCGGGAGTGGGGGAGACCCAGTACTTC	CASRLAGVGETQYF
-	TRBV18	14	-	TRBJ2-7	TGTGCCAGCTCACCACCGTGGGGAGCCTACGAGCAGTACTTC	CASSPPWGAYEQYF
-	TRBV7-3	13	-	TRBJ2-1	TGTGCCAGCTCCGGAATCGGGTTCAATGAGCAGTTCTTC	CASSGIGFNEQFF
-	TRBV7-2	13	-	TRBJ2-5	TGTGCCAGCAGCCTCAGGGGAAAAGAGACCCAGTACTTC	CASSLRGKETQYF
few	TRBV6-5	14	-	TRBJ2-3	TGTGCCAGCGCTAATAGACGGGGGACAGATACGCAGTATTTT	CASANRRGTDTQYF
-	TRBV15	15	-	TRBJ2-7	TGTGCCACCAGCAGAGAGGTCAGGGCAGTGGGAGAGCAGTACTTC	CATSREVRAVGEQYF
few	TRBV6-6	14	-	TRBJ2-5	TGTGCCAGCAGTTACTCCGTGAGGGGAGAGACCCAGTACTTC	CASSYSVRGETQYF
-	TRBV5-1	16	TRBD1	TRBJ1-1	TGCGCCAGCAGCTTTGTGGCAGGGGGGATGAACACTGAAGCTTTCTTT	CASSFVAGGMNTEAFF
few	TRBV6-5	15	TRBD2	TRBJ2-5	TGTGCCAGCAGTGTGCTAGCGGGATCCCAAGAGACCCAGTACTTC	CASSVLAGSQETQYF
-	TRBV30	12	-	TRBJ2-1	TGTGCCTGGGCGAGAACATACAATGAGCAGTTCTTC	CAWARTYNEQFF
-	TRBV7-9	16	-	TRBJ1-5	TGTGCCAGCAGCTTAGCCACCGTGGGGATGGGTCAGCCCCAGCATTTT	CASSLATVGMGQPQHF
few	TRBV7-7	14	-	TRBJ2-5	TGTGCCAGCAGCTTAGCAGGGAACCAAGAGACCCAGTACTTC	CASSLAGNQETQYF
-	TRBV30	15	-	TRBJ2-3	TGTGCCTGGAGCGGATTAGCGTATAGCACAGATACGCAGTATTTT	CAWSGLAYSTDTQYF
-	TRBV27	13	-	TRBJ2-2	TGTGCCAGCAGTCTCGCGAACACCGGGGAGCTGTTTTTT	CASSLANTGELFF
-	TRBV7-3	13	-	TRBJ1-2	TGTGCCAGCAGCTTAACAGACGACTATGGCTACACCTTC	CASSLTDDYGYTF
-	TRBV19	14	TRBD1	TRBJ1-2	TGTGCCAGTAGAGCGACAGGGGAGCGGTATGGCTACACCTTC	CASRATGERYGYTF
-	TRBV23-1	14	TRBD1	TRBJ2-7	TGCGCCAGCAGTCAGGGGACAGGGGTTTTCGAGCAGTACTTC	CASSQGTGVFEQYF
-	TRBV10-3	16	-	TRBJ1-2	TGTGCCATCAGTGAGACTACTGACAGCACTAACTATGGCTACACCTTC	CAISETTDSTNYGYTF
-	TRBV2	11	-	TRBJ2-5	TGTGCCAGCAGGCCAGAGGGGACCCAGTACTTC	CASRPEGTQYF
-	TRBV5-4	16	-	TRBJ1-1	TGTGCCAGCAGCCCGCGGGCAGGATCTCTGAACACTGAAGCTTTCTTT	CASSPRAGSLNTEAFF
few	TRBV18	14	-	TRBJ1-2	TGTGCCAGCTCACCTTCTAGACAGGATCGTGGCTACACCTTC	CASSPSRQDRGYTF
few	TRBV7-2	13	-	TRBJ2-5	TGTGCCAGCAGCTTCTCCCCATTAGAGACCCAGTACTTC	CASSFSPLETQYF
-	TRBV7-2	13	-	TRBJ1-2	TGTGCCAGCAGCGAAACACGGGACTATGGCTACACCTTC	CASSETRDYGYTF
-	TRBV23-1	15	TRBD1	TRBJ1-6	TGCGCCAGCAGTTGGGACAGCTCCTATAATTCACCCCTCCACTTT	CASSWDSSYNSPLHF
-	TRBV7-2	14	-	TRBJ1-2	TGTGCCAGCAGCTTAGTGGCGGTCGGGTATGGCTACACCTTC	CASSLVAVGYGYTF
-	TRBV9	13	-	TRBJ1-2	TGTGCCAGCAGCGTAGTGCGGGGGGCTGGCTACACCTTC	CASSVVRGAGYTF
-	TRBV14	13	TRBD1	TRBJ2-5	TGTGCCAGCAGCACCGATTCGGACAGGTTCCAGTACTTC	CASSTDSDRFQYF
-	TRBV7-2	15	-	TRBJ1-1	TGTGCCAGCAGCGCACAGGGAGGGGGTAACACTGAAGCTTTCTTT	CASSAQGGGNTEAFF
-	TRBV5-4	18	TRBD1	TRBJ1-1	TGTGCCAGCAGCCCGAAGGGGACAGGGGGCTTACGGAACACTGAAGCTTTCTTT	CASSPKGTGGLRNTEAFF
-	TRBV11-2	12	-	TRBJ2-7	TGTGCCAGCAGCCATCCCACCTACGAGCAGTACTTC	CASSHPTYEQYF
few	TRBV14	15	-	TRBJ2-7	TGTGCCAGCAGCCACTATGACAGGAGCCTCTACGAGCAGTACTTC	CASSHYDRSLYEQYF
-	TRBV6-5	15	TRBD2	TRBJ2-3	TGTGCCAGCAGTGGTGGACTAGCGGGCACAGATACGCAGTATTTT	CASSGGLAGTDTQYF
few	TRBV7-2	12	-	TRBJ1-5	TGTGCCAGCAGCCTTAGCAATCAGCCCCAGCATTTT	CASSLSNQPQHF
-	TRBV6-5	10	-	TRBJ2-7	TGTGCCAGTAGGCCCCTCGAGCAGTACTTC	CASRPLEQYF
-	TRBV9	15	TRBD2	TRBJ2-5	TGTGCCAGCAGCGTAACCCTAGCGGGGTTTGAGACCCAGTACTTC	CASSVTLAGFETQYF
-	TRBV7-2	16	TRBD1	TRBJ1-5	TGTGCCAGCAGCTCCATCGGTGGGACAGAGAATCAGCCCCAGCATTTT	CASSSIGGTENQPQHF